The 14 T cell receptor beta chains in this list originate from one sample, sequenced in a study of monozygotic twins with inflammatory bowel disease. TCRdb reprocessed the 5' RACE reads and stores each CDR3 protein as one record, lacking DNA. The record lists 150,000 or so distinct CDR3 sequences, of which the ten most abundant hold roughly 1.2%. The sample comprised blood. The receptors originated from a human donor with ulcerative colitis or Crohn's disease, or a healthy co-twin of an affected twin (not recorded which).

The chain has TRBV9 and TRBJ1-1; TCRdb selects TRBD1, and the lack of DNA leaves this call unchecked. Germline V lookup: CDR1 SGDLS, CDR2 YYNGEE. The CDR3 has 18 residues. CDR3 in amino acids: CASSVPQNIQEMNTEAFF.

CDR3 residues: CASSSPSGAINEQFF. The chain joins TRBV7-3 to TRBJ2-1; TCRdb calls TRBD1, which cannot be checked without DNA. The CDR3 covers 15 residues. Germline V gene lookup returns CDR1 SGHTA and CDR2 FQGTGA.

In terms of frequency, this clonotype is medium-sized (0.01 to 0.1%). The rearrangement uses TRBV12-3 or TRBV12-4 and TRBJ2-1; the D gene TCRdb calls, TRBD1, cannot be checked with no DNA. The CDR3 runs 13 residues. CDR3 region: CASSWGRYNEQFF.

V is TRBV7-2 and J is TRBJ2-7; TCRdb indicates TRBD1, and absent DNA this call remains unverified. There are 15 residues in the CDR3. The V gene's germline CDR1 is SGHTA and CDR2 FQGNSA. CDR3 sequence reads: CASSTTGGAGYEQYF. Using reference TRBV7-2 and TRBJ2-7 for the parts outside the CDR3, the full variable domain is GAGVSQSPSNKVTEKGKDVELRCDPISGHTALYWYRQSLGQGLEFLIYFQGNSAPDKSGLPSDRFSAERTGGSVSTLTIQRTQQEDSAVYLCASSTTGGAGYEQYFGPGTRLTVT.

This CDR3 is CASSILSGLAANEQFF. This chain links TRBV19 with TRBJ2-1; with no DNA, the TCRdb D assignment of TRBD2 cannot be verified. CDR1 and CDR2 from the germline V gene are LNHDA and SQIVND (reference sequence). The CDR3 is made up of 16 amino acids.

The chain employs TRBV29-1 and TRBJ1-1; the TCRdb D gene call, TRBD1, has no DNA to confirm it. Germline assignment: CDR1 SQVTM and CDR2 ANQGSEA. The CDR3 covers 14 residues. Here the CDR3 reads CSVLPWGLNTEAFF.

This chain uses TRBV11-2 with TRBJ1-5. The CDR3 has 12 amino acids. Germline CDR1 and CDR2: SGHAT and FQNNGV. The chain's CDR3 is CASSLDGQPQHF.

This chain uses TRBV11-2 with TRBJ2-7; with no DNA, the TCRdb D assignment of TRBD2 cannot be verified. This CDR3 is 15 amino acids long. The germline CDR1 and CDR2 sequences are SGHAT and FQNNGV. The CDR3 sequence: CASSSTSGTPYEQYF. Full variable domain (missing parts from reference TRBV11-2 and TRBJ2-7): EAGVAQSPRYKIIEKRQSVAFWCNPISGHATLYWYQQILGQGPKLLIQFQNNGVVDDSQLPKDRFSAERLKGVDSTLKIQPAKLEDSAVYLCASSSTSGTPYEQYFGPGTRLTVT.

The chain couples TRBV24-1 to TRBJ2-7. The CDR3 has 12 amino acids. Germline CDR1 reads KGHDR; CDR2 reads SFDVKD. The CDR3 region is CATSGTTEEQYF.

V and J are TRBV5-1 and TRBJ2-7. The CDR3 contains 14 residues. CDR1 is SGHRS, CDR2 YFSETQ, per germline. The CDR3 reads CASSLGFQVYEQYF.

The J gene is TRBJ2-6, the V gene TRBV6-1; TCRdb picks TRBD1, but there is no DNA to check that call. The germline V gene encodes CDR1 MNHNS and CDR2 SASEGT. This CDR3 is 18 amino acids long. The CDR3 sequence is CASSEGGTAFSGANVLTF.

The V call is TRBV19, the J call TRBJ2-7; TCRdb names TRBD1, which stays unverified in the absence of DNA. The CDR3 is 15 amino acids. CDR1 is LNHDA, CDR2 SQIVND, per germline (reference sequence). This CDR3 is CASSPNWDGTYEQYF.

The chain combines TRBV5-1 with TRBJ2-7; TCRdb reports TRBD1, a call that lacks DNA to check it against. This CDR3 has 15 amino acids. Germline V CDR1 and CDR2: SGHRS, YFSETQ. CDR3 protein: CASSPSGGLSYEQYF.

The J gene is TRBJ2-5, the V gene TRBV18; TCRdb calls TRBD1, which cannot be checked without DNA. This CDR3 has 17 amino acids. The germline V gene has CDR1 KGHSH and CDR2 LQKENI. CDR3 loop: CASSLNTGTGFQETQYF.